This T cell receptor (beta chain) was profiled in a study of cytomegalovirus exposure and HLA in healthy donors (dated 2017 in TCRdb). General notes on the study: According to an earlier analysis of a few hundred of the donors, roughly 180 million T cells yielded roughly 110 million unique TCR beta sequences and 276 Gb of sequence data. An early release that covered several hundred HLA-typed donors contained around 300 gigabases of sequencing data and 70 million to 100 million unique TCR sequences. The genetic ancestry cluster associated with self-reported Caucasian donors included about 84% of the approximately 410 genotyped donors. The study aimed to test whether signatures of past pathogen exposure could be identified by cataloging public T cell receptors. The study used immunosequencing to profile the T cell repertoires of 670 or so subjects and linked those repertoires to cytomegalovirus serostatus. A separate validation cohort of about 110 different subjects was used in addition to the 666-subject first cohort. The study combined high-throughput TCR immunosequencing, statistical association of individual TCRs with disease status, and machine learning to predict cytomegalovirus infection status. A later analysis re-analyzed previously published TCR beta repertoires from roughly 690 donors and added high-resolution HLA genotyping to study TCR occurrence patterns. Rather than using new phenotypic data, the later analysis identified candidate immune exposures from TCR beta sequences and from how often those sequences occurred across donors. To decide whether each TCR beta V gene segment behaved as functional or pseudogenic, an earlier analysis of approximately 620 of the donors relied on high-throughput TCR beta sequencing. Donor age, sex, ethnicity and CMV serostatus were collected together with the repertoire data. A later genetic analysis took genome-wide SNP genotypes for about 55% of the 666 donors and used that subset as a discovery cohort. All discovery cohort repertoires had been generated on a single sequencing platform. HLA typing included class I and class II loci at four-digit resolution. Typing coverage differed by locus: A, B, C, DRB1 and DQB1 were typed in roughly 620-630 donors, DQA1 in about 500, DPA1 in some 600, and DPB1 in 450 to 480. Because of strong linkage in the cohort, five DR-DQ haplotypes were treated as single units for association and clustering. Among roughly 400 genotyped donors of the cohort, an average of approximately 240,000 unique TCR beta nucleotide sequences were sequenced per donor, roughly 18% of them non-productive.

Of note for this clone: Its antigen is not yet known. No much larger clone exists at a distance of one base, and base qualities are not known.

The library was obtained by the immunoSEQ multiplex PCR assay. For the multiplex PCR, a mixture combining 60 forward primers for TCR Vbeta segments and 13 reverse primers for TCR Jbeta segments was used. The CDR3 region of rearranged TCR beta genes was amplified from genomic DNA by a multiplex PCR assay. On the Illumina HiSeq System, the amplified TCR beta libraries were sequenced as 87-base-pair reads. The authors processed their data as follows. Across the roughly 700 repertoires, a later analysis counted 80 million or so unique TCR beta chains, approximately 12 million of which were shared by at least two donors. Raw reads were error-corrected and collapsed into unique sequences by a nearest-neighbor algorithm in which closely related sequences were merged to remove PCR and sequencing errors. CDR3 sequences were aligned to IMGT reference sequences to assign V, D and J gene segments. For a sequence to be retained, at least a six-nucleotide match to both a V gene segment and a J gene segment was required. A rearrangement was called productive if the CDR3 had no stop codons and remained in frame with V and J, and every other rearrangement was called non-productive. CDR3 was defined according to IMGT convention as the region running from the second conserved V-encoded cysteine to the conserved J-encoded phenylalanine. The earlier analysis of roughly 590 of the donors excluded any sequence lacking an unambiguous match to a single V gene segment. In an earlier analysis of approximately 560 of the donors, a V segment was called functional when productive rearrangements were above 56.7%, and segregating when the standard deviation between donors exceeded 5%. A statistical classification framework was built to diagnose cytomegalovirus status from the catalog of TCR beta chain sequences. In a later analysis, TCR nucleotide sequences were compared against IMGT/GENE-DB human TR gene sequences so that V and J genes could be assigned. A later analysis assigned CDR3 sequences and most-parsimonious VDJ recombination scenarios with the TCRdist pipeline. In a later analysis, every TCR beta chain was defined by the combination of its CDR3 amino acid sequence and its V-gene family, and reads without a unique V-gene family were dropped. A later analysis removed 450 to 600 highly shared, low-generation-probability nucleotide sequences to deal with suspected cross-contamination and a sequencing artifact. In a later analysis, a clonal expansion index was calculated for each public chain from normalized within-repertoire ranks of inferred template counts. In a later analysis, generation probabilities were computed with a VDJ recombination model fitted to out-of-frame rearrangements, and the resulting probabilities were checked against IGoR. A later analysis scored TCR-TCR, TCR-HLA and TCR-CMV co-occurrence with hypergeometric tests, applying a repertoire-size bias correction to TCR pairs. To estimate false discovery rates, a later analysis permuted the HLA or CMV assignments 20 times. A later analysis grouped co-occurring TCRs with DBSCAN, adding TCRdist sequence similarity when clustering within HLA-allele-positive subsets. For co-occurrence clustering, repertoires with fewer than 30,000 or more than 120,000 public chains were excluded, along with 5 or 6 repertoires with anomalous nucleotide sharing. The table was pulled from immuneACCESS by TCRdb, which kept in-frame rearrangements only. Such tables lose some clones; where checked, under half of the loss comes from unresolved V genes, and the rest has no known cause. From that table come the V and J calls and clone size; the DNA was used to work out D and trimming. Recorded for this sample are roughly 160,000 clones; 70% to 80% of them occurred a single time. The ten most abundant clones make up around 2.1% of the sample.

In total, more than 500 healthy bone marrow donors made up the cohort. All cohort members were sampled while nominally healthy, although unrecorded immune exposures were likely present. The donor was CMV seropositive and was included in the group of 289 seropositive cohort members. Every donor gave a peripheral blood sample, and the peripheral blood mononuclear cells from that sample were used for TCR beta sequencing. The Qiagen DNeasy Blood Extraction Kit was used to extract genomic DNA from the blood cell samples. General findings and caveats noted by the study authors: Assigning TCR associations to individual alleles was difficult when HLA alleles, especially DR and DQ, strongly co-occurred. A cluster of highly shared sequence variants was judged likely to represent a technical artifact of the sequencing pipeline. The 87-base-pair reads could not distinguish some IMGT-functional V segments, including TRBV6-2 and TRBV6-3, so those segments were excluded. It was suggested by the authors that the approach could potentially be generalized to other disease states and immunological phenotypes. Only TCR beta chains were sequenced in this cohort, and the absence of alpha or paired-chain data limited detectable features. In a later analysis, HLA-associated TCR beta chains were found to be more clonally expanded and to have lower generation probabilities than equally common non-associated chains. The study listed 150 to 200 TCR beta chains as associated with cytomegalovirus. A later analysis found that TCR association rates varied across HLA loci, with DRB1 alleles showing the most associated TCRs and HLA-C alleles the fewest. According to a later genetic analysis, donors in an Asian-associated ancestry cluster had fewer N-insertions in productive TCRs than the approximately 650-donor mean. In both the original and validation cohorts, the classifier was reported to diagnose cytomegalovirus status with high specificity and sensitivity. A further reported finding was that TCR beta sequences accurately predicted the HLA-A and HLA-B alleles for most subjects in the first cohort. Linkage disequilibrium might explain the correlated functional status among segregating V segments, but an unknown experimental factor could not be excluded. In an earlier analysis of about 540 of the donors, most TCR beta V segments were observed in productive rearrangements about 87% or about 30% of the time, broadly matching IMGT annotations. A later analysis found that most CMV-associated TCR beta chains appeared HLA-restricted, with HLA associations seemingly driven largely by CMV exposure. Specific HLA alleles were associated with 15,000 to 20,000 TCR beta sequences at a false discovery rate of 0.05 in a later analysis. Across donors, most TCR sequences were observed very rarely, whereas some public TCRs were present in many individuals. HLA typing was unavailable for some donors at each locus, so association tests used only the typed subset. Presence/absence analyses assumed roughly uniform sequencing depth across donors, an assumption that may not hold. Several of the top co-occurrence clusters appeared to be linked to parvovirus B19, influenza, CMV and Epstein-Barr virus, according to a later analysis. About 17 rarely observed V segments, including chromosome 9 orphons, were excluded from the earlier analysis of several hundred of the donors because counts were too low. In a later genetic analysis, a missense DCLRE1C variant was associated with V-gene and J-gene trimming of TCR beta chains, and the association was replicated in an independent cohort. A few of the identified cytomegalovirus-associated TCR beta chains were confirmed in vitro to be specific for cytomegalovirus antigens. The only immune exposure information available for the cohort was CMV serostatus.

Trimming at the junction amounts to 7 bases on V and 1 base on J, and the germline ends lie 20 bases apart. The CDR3, from cysteine to phenylalanine, totals 17 residues. The read is trimmed to its CDR3 DNA, 51 bases read in frame from base 1. CDR1 and CDR2 (SGDLS, YYNGEE) derive from the germline V gene. What was sequenced was PBMCs. This TCR was recovered from a man between 50 and 59 years old in good health and CMV-seropositive. The chain employs TRBV9 and TRBJ2-2; TRBD2 could be the D gene, as 6 bases match. The CDR3 amino acid sequence is: CASCSPRGGMNTGELFF. The base sequence is TGTGCCAGCTGCTCTCCGCGGGGAGGAATGAACACCGGGGAGCTGTTTTTT.